This T cell receptor (beta chain) was recorded in a study of blood T cells in healthy people across ages. Study-level results: Per million T cells, TCR beta diversity dropped about linearly as age rose.

The use of a sample-barcoded 5' primer and a J-beta primer mix characterized a second PCR of roughly 7 to 11 cycles. TCRdb used MiXCR to reprocess the 5' RACE reads, holding one entry per CDR3 protein. The repertoire holds 1.6 million or so distinct CDR3 sequences, with about 32% as singletons. Healthy Caucasian individuals from Russia aged about 6 to 90 served as donors. The CDR3 sequence is 14 residues long. Trimming cost V 0 bases and J 4 bases; bases outside gene matches: 3. Germline-derived CDR1 and CDR2 are SGDLS and YYNGEE. This clonotype was seen a handful of times. The antigen is undetermined.

The chain couples TRBV9 to TRBJ1-2, with TRBD1 matching 7 bases. The TCR originated in a woman in her thirties in good health. Sequenced input: blood. The CDR3, as DNA: TGTGCCAGCAGCGTAGATCAGGGGGGCTATGGCTACACCTTC. Encoded protein: CASSVDQGGYGYTF.